This passage covers 8 T cell receptor beta chains from one sample sequenced in a study of T cell repertoires in cytomegalovirus infection. TCRdb re-called the reads with MiXCR, one entry per CDR3 protein. The table includes approximately 550,000 distinct CDR3 sequences, 15% to 20% detected once. The sample taken for sequencing was CD8+ T cells from PBMCs. These TCRs come from a human donor in good health (CMV status not recorded). Some clones in this sample may be carry-over from other donors' samples.

This clonotype showed up just a few times. The chain uses TRBV4-1 and TRBJ2-3; 13 bases match TRBD2. V lost 4 bases and J lost 6; bases outside the gene matches: 10. Germline V gene lookup returns CDR1 MGHRA and CDR2 YSYEKL. The CDR3 has 17 amino acids. CDR3 nucleotide sequence: TGCGCCAGCAGCCCCGGGACTAGCGGGATCCGGTCTGATACGCAGTATTTT. Its translation: CASSPGTSGIRSDTQYF.

This clonotype was observed many times. The chain couples TRBV7-6 to TRBJ2-5; unclear D gene. Germline CDR1 and CDR2: SGHVS and FNYEAQ. The CDR3 is made up of 14 amino acids. Trimming cost V 0 bases and J 5 bases, with 10 bases left between them. The CDR3, as DNA: TGTGCCAGCAGCTTAGCAGTAAGGGCTGAGACCCAGTACTTC. This sequence encodes CASSLAVRAETQYF.

This clonotype was recorded at least ten times. V usage is TRBV7-8 and J usage is TRBJ1-6, with D hard to call. Trimming removed 2 bases at V and 5 bases at J, with 10 bases between. Germline assignment: CDR1 SGHVS and CDR2 FQNEAQ. CDR3 size: 15 residues. The CDR3 nucleotides are TGTGCCAGCAGCTTAACACCGATTCATAATTCACCCCTCCACTTT. Amino acid sequence: CASSLTPIHNSPLHF.

In its sample, this clonotype was seen a few times. The chain carries TRBV9 and TRBJ2-7, with 8 bases that match TRBD1. The germline CDR1 and CDR2 sequences are SGDLS and YYNGEE. Trimming at V came to 0 bases and at J to 5 bases, leaving 7 bases not matched to a gene. CDR3 length: 15 residues. In DNA form, the CDR3 reads TGTGCCAGCAGCGTAGAGGGCAGGGGGCACCACGAGCAGTACTTC. This codes for CASSVEGRGHHEQYF.

The sample holds a few counts of this clonotype. The CDR3 DNA follows: TGTGCCAGTAGTGATGGGGGGCTAAACGAGCAGTACTTC. Its translation: CASSDGGLNEQYF. The chain uses TRBV19 and TRBJ2-7; D assignment may be TRBD1 or TRBD2 (6 bases each). Germline CDR1 reads LNHDA; CDR2 reads SQIVND (reference sequence). This CDR3 comprises 13 residues. V was clipped by 5 bases and J by 5 bases, with 13 bases between them.

This clonotype was detected many times. The rearrangement joins TRBV11-2 to TRBJ2-7; unclear D gene. Germline-derived CDR1 and CDR2 are SGHAT and FQNNGV. Trimming shortened V by 4 bases and J by 1 base, and 11 bases separated the two germline ends. This CDR3 spans 14 amino acids. The CDR3 spells CASSSSRVSYEQYF. CDR3 DNA sequence: TGTGCCAGCAGCTCAAGTCGGGTTTCCTACGAGCAGTACTTC.

This clonotype was counted ten times or more. The chain joins TRBV6-1 to TRBJ1-1; 9 bases match TRBD1. Germline lookup yields CDR1 MNHNS and CDR2 SASEGT. The V and J ends lost 5 bases and 2 bases, in that order; junction bases with no gene match: 6. This CDR3 comprises 15 residues. The CDR3 region is CASSNHRGRNTEAFF. CDR3 DNA: TGTGCCAGCAGTAACCACAGGGGGCGAAACACTGAAGCTTTCTTT.

The chain is built from TRBV9 and TRBJ2-5; 8 bases are shared with TRBD1. CDR3 size: 17 residues. Trimming removed 0 bases from V and 0 bases from J; junction bases left unmatched: 7. Germline loops: CDR1 SGDLS, CDR2 YYNGEE. The CDR3 loop reads CASSVGGTGSYQETQYF. CDR3 bases: TGTGCCAGCAGCGTAGGGGGGACAGGTTCGTACCAAGAGACCCAGTACTTC.